The rows below give T cell receptor beta chains drawn from one sample of a study of massively parallel sequencing of T cell beta chains. TCRdb reprocessed the 5' RACE reads via MiXCR and lists one record per CDR3 protein. Altogether about 4,200 distinct CDR3 sequences are present, around 40% being singletons, with the ten largest covering under 3%. The material sequenced was commercial RNA from peripheral blood pooled from many donors. The receptors originated from a pool of human donors in good health; the sample was commercial RNA pooled from many donors. Both conserved end residues are part of each CDR3. A D gene is named only where the DNA matches it firmly. Some rows have no size entry. The others give once, few or many, or a class for an expanded clone.

D gene	V gene	J gene	clone size	CDR3 DNA	CDR3 protein
.	TRBV6-2/TRBV6-3	TRBJ1-2	.	TGTGCCAGCTATAAAGACGACTATGGCTACACCTTC	CASYKDDYGYTF
.	TRBV29-1	TRBJ2-7	few	TGCAGCGTTGAAGTTAATTACTCCTACGAGCAGTACTTC	CSVEVNYSYEQYF
.	TRBV7-1	TRBJ1-5	.	TGTGCCAGCAGCTCGGAGATGAATCAGCCCCAGCATTTT	CASSSEMNQPQHF
TRBD1	TRBV24-1	TRBJ2-1	.	TGTGCCACCAGTGATTCGGACAGGGCCCTGTTCTTC	CATSDSDRALFF
TRBD2	TRBV5-1	TRBJ2-1	.	TGCGCCAGCAGCCTGGGACTAGCCTACTACAATGAGCAGTTCTTC	CASSLGLAYYNEQFF
TRBD1	TRBV6-2/TRBV6-3	TRBJ2-2	few	TGTGCCACGGACAGGGACACCGGGGAGCTGTTTTTT	CATDRDTGELFF
.	TRBV25-1	TRBJ1-3	.	TGTGCCAGCAGTGAGGGTTCTGGAAACACCATATATTTT	CASSEGSGNTIYF
.	TRBV7-6	TRBJ2-7	few	TGTGCCAGCGGGTTTGTGGGGGACGAGCAGTACTTC	CASGFVGDEQYF
.	TRBV5-1	TRBJ2-7	.	TGCGCCAGCAGCTTGGTTCCTACGGGGAGCTACGAGCAGTACTTC	CASSLVPTGSYEQYF
.	TRBV11-2	TRBJ1-5	.	TGTGCCAGCAGCTTAGACGGGGTCCACAATCAGCCCCAGCATTTT	CASSLDGVHNQPQHF
.	TRBV9	TRBJ1-1	.	TGTGCCAGCAGCGTAGACTACGGTGAAGCTTTCTTT	CASSVDYGEAFF
.	TRBV18	TRBJ2-1	.	TGTGCCAGCTCACCACAGGAGTACAATGAGCAGTTCTTC	CASSPQEYNEQFF
.	TRBV20-1	TRBJ1-1	.	TGCAGTGCCGCGAAGGGGACGACTGAAGCTTTCTTT	CSAAKGTTEAFF
.	TRBV20-1	TRBJ1-6	few	TGCAGTGCTAGCCCACAGGATAGAGGATCACCCCTCCACTTT	CSASPQDRGSPLHF
.	TRBV10-3	TRBJ1-2	.	TGTGCCATCAGTGAGGGTTCTCCTGGCTACACCTTC	CAISEGSPGYTF
.	TRBV20-1	TRBJ2-5	.	TGCAGTGCTAGAGACGCGACAGGACCAGGGACCCAGTACTTC	CSARDATGPGTQYF
.	TRBV21-1	TRBJ2-3	.	TGTGCCAGCAGCAAGTATACTAGCGGGGACTCAGATACGCAGTATTTT	CASSKYTSGDSDTQYF
.	TRBV6-2/TRBV6-3	TRBJ2-1	few	TGTGCCAGCAGTCGGACAGTTTACAATGAGCAGTTCTTC	CASSRTVYNEQFF
.	TRBV20-1	TRBJ2-3	few	TGCAGTGCTCGAGGATGGTCCCCAGATACGCAGTATTTT	CSARGWSPDTQYF
.	TRBV7-6	TRBJ1-2	.	TGTGCCAGCAGCTATACAGAAAACTATGGCTACACCTTC	CASSYTENYGYTF
TRBD1	TRBV20-1	TRBJ1-5	.	TGCAGTGCCCAAACAGGGGGAAGCAATCAGCCCCAGCATTTT	CSAQTGGSNQPQHF
TRBD1	TRBV25-1	TRBJ2-5	.	TGTGCCAGCAGTGCACCACAGGGGGCCGGGGAGACCCAGTACTTC	CASSAPQGAGETQYF
TRBD1	TRBV14	TRBJ2-3	once	TGTGCCAGCAGCCATGGACAGGGGGAGTCAGATACGCAGTATTTT	CASSHGQGESDTQYF
.	TRBV29-1	TRBJ2-5	.	TGCAGCGCCGGGGATCCAGAGACCCAGTACTTC	CSAGDPETQYF
.	TRBV11-2	TRBJ1-2	few	TGTGCCAGCACCAATGGGGGAGACTTTGGCTACACCTTC	CASTNGGDFGYTF
.	TRBV10-3	TRBJ2-1	.	TGTGCCATCAGTGAGGACCCCTACAATGAGCAGTTCTTC	CAISEDPYNEQFF
.	TRBV20-1	TRBJ1-5	.	TGCAGTGCTGGACAGCCCAATCAGCCCCAGCATTTT	CSAGQPNQPQHF
.	TRBV29-1	TRBJ2-7	few	TGCAGCGTTGGCGGACAGCCCTACGAGCAGTACTTC	CSVGGQPYEQYF
TRBD1	TRBV25-1	TRBJ1-5	.	TGTGCCAGCAGTCTCAGGACAGGGAATCAGCCCCAGCATTTT	CASSLRTGNQPQHF
.	TRBV11-1	TRBJ2-7	.	TGTGCCAGCGGGGGCGCGAGCTCCTACGAGCAGTACTTC	CASGGASSYEQYF
TRBD1	TRBV5-1	TRBJ2-2	.	TGCGCCAGCAGCCCCGGACAGGGGGCTTACGGGGAGCTGTTTTTT	CASSPGQGAYGELFF
.	TRBV20-1	TRBJ2-1	once	TGCAGTGCTAGAGACGGACCGGGCGTTGAGCAGTTCTTC	CSARDGPGVEQFF
.	TRBV29-1	TRBJ2-6	.	TGCAGCGTTGAGGGGGTTACCGGGGCCACCGTCCTGACTTTC	CSVEGVTGATVLTF
.	TRBV2	TRBJ2-1	.	TGTGCCAGCAGTGAAGGAGAAGAGTACAATGAGCAGTTCTTC	CASSEGEEYNEQFF
.	TRBV6-2/TRBV6-3	TRBJ1-3	.	TGTGCCAGCACCGAGGGCGGAGGAAACACCATATATTTT	CASTEGGGNTIYF
.	TRBV28	TRBJ1-2	.	TGTGCCAGCACCGAGCAGGGGCTATATGGCTACACCTTC	CASTEQGLYGYTF
.	TRBV14	TRBJ2-7	.	TGTGCCAGCAGCCAGGGGGTTGAGCAGTACTTC	CASSQGVEQYF
.	TRBV28	TRBJ2-5	few	TGTGCCAGCAGTTTACGGGGGGAGACCCAGTACTTC	CASSLRGETQYF
.	TRBV11-1	TRBJ1-2	few	TGTGCCAGCAGCTCCTACCGGGGAGCTGGCTACACCTTC	CASSSYRGAGYTF
TRBD1	TRBV6-4	TRBJ1-1	.	TGTGCCAGCAGTACCCGGACAGGGGGCGCGACTGAAGCTTTCTTT	CASSTRTGGATEAFF